These 6 T cell receptor beta chains were all obtained from the same sample, sequenced in a study of cytomegalovirus exposure and HLA in healthy donors (dated by TCRdb to about 2017). Library method: the immunoSEQ multiplex PCR assay. For the multiplex PCR, a mixture combining 60 forward primers for TCR Vbeta segments and 13 reverse primers for TCR Jbeta segments was used. In its TCRdb copy, this immuneACCESS table keeps in-frame sequences only and misses some clones. Where compared with another copy, unresolved V genes explain less than half of these, and the others have no known cause. Recorded for this sample are approximately 210,000 clones; about 90% of them occurred a single time. 1% to 1.5% of the sample comes from the top ten. Material for sequencing was PBMCs. The receptors were gathered from a man in his thirties or forties in good health and CMV-seronegative.

The V call is TRBV7-2, the J call TRBJ2-5; tentatively, D is TRBD1 (5 bases). The ends were cut back, 5 bases at V and 0 bases at J, with 19 bases in the middle. In germline, CDR1 is SGHTA, CDR2 FQGNSA. CDR3 size: 17 residues. The CDR3 nucleotides are TGTGCCAGCAGCCAACAAGAGGCCAGGGCGTACCAAGAGACCCAGTACTTC. Translation gives CASSQQEARAYQETQYF.

CDR3 sequence reads: CATVRGGSTNEKLFF. The CDR3 DNA is TGTGCCACCGTTCGTGGTGGGAGTACTAATGAAAAACTGTTTTTT. The chain couples TRBV15 to TRBJ1-4; D remains unclear. The CDR3 length is 15 residues. Germline V gives CDR1 LNHNV, CDR2 YYDKDF (reference sequence). Between the trimmed V and J ends, which lost 8 bases and 2 bases, there was a span of 15 bases.

V gene TRBV7-9 combines with J gene TRBJ1-2; 9 bases are shared with TRBD1. Trimming at V came to 2 bases and at J to 5 bases, leaving 9 bases not matched to a gene. The germline V gene encodes CDR1 SEHNR and CDR2 FQNEAQ (reference sequence). This CDR3 has 16 amino acids. The chain's CDR3 is CASSLSGTGTGYGYTF. The CDR3 region has the DNA TGTGCCAGCAGCTTAAGTGGGACAGGGACTGGTTATGGCTACACCTTC.

J is TRBJ2-7 and V is TRBV2; 11 nucleotides line up with TRBD2. The V segment lost 6 bases and the J segment 3 bases; nucleotides outside the gene matches: 7. There are 15 residues in the CDR3. Germline V gene sequence: CDR1 SNHLY, CDR2 FYNNEI. The CDR3 loop is CASRIRLAGNYEQYF. The CDR3 region has the DNA TGTGCCAGCAGGATACGACTAGCGGGGAACTACGAGCAGTACTTC. Full variable domain (missing parts from reference TRBV2 and TRBJ2-7): EPEVTQTPSHQVTQMGQEVILRCVPISNHLYFYWYRQILGQKVEFLVSFYNNEISEKSEIFDDQFSVERPDGSNFTLKIRSTKLEDSAMYFCASRIRLAGNYEQYFGPGTRLTVT.

The chain combines TRBV18 with TRBJ2-7; a possible D gene is TRBD2 (5 bases). V lost 5 bases to trimming and J lost 2 bases, with 10 bases between them. The V gene's germline CDR1 is KGHSH and CDR2 LQKENI. The CDR3 runs to 13 residues. This CDR3 is CASSNTAAYEQYF. In nucleotides, the CDR3 is TGTGCCAGCTCAAACACAGCGGCCTACGAGCAGTACTTC.

This clone was seen just once. This CDR3 is CASSPGLLETQYF. CDR3 bases: TGTGCCAGCTCACCGGGACTATTAGAGACCCAGTACTTC. The V and J genes are TRBV18 and TRBJ2-5, with 7 positions matching TRBD2. The J segment lost 4 bases and the V segment lost 3 bases, leaving 2 bases of the junction unmatched. Germline V gene sequence: CDR1 KGHSH, CDR2 LQKENI. CDR3 size: 13 residues.